This entry describes one T cell receptor (beta chain). This clonotype was observed a few times. No cognate antigen has been identified for it. Base qualities are missing; no much larger clone stands one base away. The germline V gene specifies SGHVS as CDR1 and FQNEAQ as CDR2. There are 15 amino acids in the CDR3, from cysteine to phenylalanine inclusive. The only DNA kept is the CDR3, 45 bases in frame from the first base. V drops 2 bases and J drops 0 bases, leaving 10 bases in between. The sample comes from a study of CD8 T cells in ankylosing spondylitis (dated by TCRdb to between 2016 and 2019). Notes on the research overall: T cell receptor beta repertoires were profiled in healthy donors and ankylosing spondylitis patients so that disease-linked TCR variants could be found. The full study cohort was made up of about two dozen ankylosing spondylitis patients and fewer than 120 healthy donors. Peripheral blood was sampled, and synovial fluid was also collected from ankylosing spondylitis patients.

Sequenced using an Illumina HiSeq 2500. TCR beta libraries were prepared by quantitative 5'-RACE with molecular barcodes. Regarding the original processing steps: A new computational method based on a probabilistic model of VDJ rearrangement was used to identify disease-linked TCR variants. The public reads were reprocessed in TCRdb via fastp at Q25 and MiXCR, keeping in-frame beta chains. Here each entry gathers all rows of one CDR3 protein and keeps the most common genes and DNA. The V and J calls reflect TCRdb's pipeline rather than the authors' work. The sample table records roughly 470,000 distinct CDR3 sequences; 25% to 30% of these occur just once. About 0.9% of the sample rests with the top ten. Summary of the overall study and its limitations: The disease-linked clones were reported to be significantly enriched in matched synovial fluid samples from ankylosing spondylitis patients. Blood from ankylosing spondylitis patients appeared to be characterized by a TCR beta motif composed of 7 to 9 highly homologous amino acid variants. A CD8+ phenotype was shown by the disease-linked clones, which were found at relatively low frequencies in peripheral blood. Some motif variants were previously reported in synovial fluid and blood of reactive arthritis patients, suggesting common disease-initiation mechanisms.

The sample comprised blood, either unsorted or a sorted T cell fraction (not recorded which). The chain couples TRBV7-8 to TRBJ1-1; too little of a D gene remains to name it. The sequence derives from a male donor with ankylosing spondylitis. The encoded CDR3 is CASSLRVLMNTEAFF. The sequenced DNA: TGTGCCAGCAGCTTACGGGTCCTCATGAACACTGAAGCTTTCTTT.